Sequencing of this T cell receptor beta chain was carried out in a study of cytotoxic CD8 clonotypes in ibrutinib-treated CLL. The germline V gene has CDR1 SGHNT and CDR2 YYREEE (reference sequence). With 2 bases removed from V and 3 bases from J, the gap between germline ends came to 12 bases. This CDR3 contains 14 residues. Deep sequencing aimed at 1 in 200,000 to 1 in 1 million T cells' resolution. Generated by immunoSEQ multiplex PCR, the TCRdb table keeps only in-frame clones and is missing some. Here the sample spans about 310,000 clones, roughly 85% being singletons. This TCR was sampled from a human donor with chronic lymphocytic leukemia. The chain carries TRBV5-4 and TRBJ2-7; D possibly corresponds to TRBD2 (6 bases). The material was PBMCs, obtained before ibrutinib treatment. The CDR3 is CASSLGVGGYEQYF. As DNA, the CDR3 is TGTGCCAGCAGCTTAGGCGTGGGGGGCTACGAGCAGTACTTC.